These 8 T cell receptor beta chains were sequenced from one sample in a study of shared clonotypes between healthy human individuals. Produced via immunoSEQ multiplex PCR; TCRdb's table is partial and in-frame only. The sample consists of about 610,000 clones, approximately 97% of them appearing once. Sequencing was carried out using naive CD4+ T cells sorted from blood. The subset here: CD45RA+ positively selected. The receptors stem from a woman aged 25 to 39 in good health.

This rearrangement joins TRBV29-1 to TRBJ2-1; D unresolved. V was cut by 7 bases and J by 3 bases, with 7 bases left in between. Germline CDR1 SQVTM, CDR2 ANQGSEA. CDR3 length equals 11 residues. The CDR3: CSASGYNEQFF. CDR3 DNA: TGCAGCGCCAGTGGCTACAATGAGCAGTTCTTC.

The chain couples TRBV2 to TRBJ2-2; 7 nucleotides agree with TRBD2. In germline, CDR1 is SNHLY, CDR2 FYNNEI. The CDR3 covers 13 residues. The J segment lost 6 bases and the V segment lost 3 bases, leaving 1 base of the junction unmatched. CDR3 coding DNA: TGTGCCAGCAGTGAGACTAGCTCCGGGGAGCTGTTTTTT. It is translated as CASSETSSGELFF. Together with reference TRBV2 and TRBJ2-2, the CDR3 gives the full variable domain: EPEVTQTPSHQVTQMGQEVILRCVPISNHLYFYWYRQILGQKVEFLVSFYNNEISEKSEIFDDQFSVERPDGSNFTLKIRSTKLEDSAMYFCASSETSSGELFFGEGSRLTVL.

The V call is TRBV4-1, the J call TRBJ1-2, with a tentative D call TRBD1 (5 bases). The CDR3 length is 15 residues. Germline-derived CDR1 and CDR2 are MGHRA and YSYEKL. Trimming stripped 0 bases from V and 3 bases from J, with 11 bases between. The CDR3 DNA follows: TGCGCCAGCAGCCAAGAGCCAGGGAAGGACTATGGCTACACCTTC. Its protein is CASSQEPGKDYGYTF.

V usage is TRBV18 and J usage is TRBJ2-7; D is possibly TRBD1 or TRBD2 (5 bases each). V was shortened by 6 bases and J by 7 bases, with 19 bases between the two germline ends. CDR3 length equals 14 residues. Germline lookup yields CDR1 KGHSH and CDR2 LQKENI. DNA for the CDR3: TGTGCCAGCTCTCCGGGGACCACAATGGATGAGCAGTACTTC. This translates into CASSPGTTMDEQYF.

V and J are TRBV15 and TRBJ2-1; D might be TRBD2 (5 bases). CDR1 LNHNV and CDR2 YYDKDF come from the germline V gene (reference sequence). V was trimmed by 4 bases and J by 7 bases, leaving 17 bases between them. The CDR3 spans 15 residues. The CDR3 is CATSTDLTWENEQFF. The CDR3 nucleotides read TGTGCCACCAGCACCGATTTGACTTGGGAGAATGAGCAGTTCTTC.

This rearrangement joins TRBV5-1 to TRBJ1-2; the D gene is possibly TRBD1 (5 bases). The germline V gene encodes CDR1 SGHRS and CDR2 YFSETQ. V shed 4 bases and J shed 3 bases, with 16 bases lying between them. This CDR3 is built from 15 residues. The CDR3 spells CASSPPGGTDYGYTF. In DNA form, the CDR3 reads TGCGCCAGCAGCCCCCCGGGGGGTACGGACTATGGCTACACCTTC.

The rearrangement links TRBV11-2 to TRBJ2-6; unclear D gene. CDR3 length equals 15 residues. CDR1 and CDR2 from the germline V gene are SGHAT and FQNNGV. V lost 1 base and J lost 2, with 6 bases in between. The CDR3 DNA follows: TGTGCCAGCAGCTTAGTTGGGACTGGGGCCAACGTCCTGACTTTC. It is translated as CASSLVGTGANVLTF. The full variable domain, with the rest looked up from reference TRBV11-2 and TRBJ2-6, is EAGVAQSPRYKIIEKRQSVAFWCNPISGHATLYWYQQILGQGPKLLIQFQNNGVVDDSQLPKDRFSAERLKGVDSTLKIQPAKLEDSAVYLCASSLVGTGANVLTFGAGSRLTVL.

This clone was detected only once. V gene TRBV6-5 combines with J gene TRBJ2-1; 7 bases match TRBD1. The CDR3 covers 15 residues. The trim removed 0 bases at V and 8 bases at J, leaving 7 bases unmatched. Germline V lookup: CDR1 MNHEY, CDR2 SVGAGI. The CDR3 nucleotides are TGTGCCAGCAGTTACTCAGGGGCAGGGGGACATGAGCAGTTCTTC. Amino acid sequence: CASSYSGAGGHEQFF.